This T cell receptor (beta chain) was found in a study of blood T cell repertoires in COVID-19. Study information: The United States, Italy and Spain were the sources of the acute and convalescent COVID-19 samples. Sources were T cells, B-cell-depleted T cells, or PBMCs; the material itself was cDNA or gDNA.

Germline V CDR1 and CDR2: LNHDA, SQIVND (reference sequence). V was shortened by 3 bases and J by 0 bases, with 9 bases between the two germline ends. This CDR3 contains 15 residues. Per the authors' pipeline: Nucleated cell counts were estimated from reference gene primer amplification. Method: immunoSEQ multiplex PCR; TCRdb's copy keeps in-frame clones and lacks some. That table furnishes V, J and clone size, whereas the DNA furnished D and trimming. Of 200,000 to 250,000 clones in the sample, about 85% were seen once. This receptor was identified in a man aged 50 to 59 who had recovered from COVID-19. J is TRBJ1-3 and V is TRBV19; no definite D call. Sample: peripheral blood. This CDR3 reads CASSMSVSSGNTIYF. CDR3 in DNA: TGTGCCAGTAGTATGTCGGTGAGCTCTGGAAACACCATATATTTT.